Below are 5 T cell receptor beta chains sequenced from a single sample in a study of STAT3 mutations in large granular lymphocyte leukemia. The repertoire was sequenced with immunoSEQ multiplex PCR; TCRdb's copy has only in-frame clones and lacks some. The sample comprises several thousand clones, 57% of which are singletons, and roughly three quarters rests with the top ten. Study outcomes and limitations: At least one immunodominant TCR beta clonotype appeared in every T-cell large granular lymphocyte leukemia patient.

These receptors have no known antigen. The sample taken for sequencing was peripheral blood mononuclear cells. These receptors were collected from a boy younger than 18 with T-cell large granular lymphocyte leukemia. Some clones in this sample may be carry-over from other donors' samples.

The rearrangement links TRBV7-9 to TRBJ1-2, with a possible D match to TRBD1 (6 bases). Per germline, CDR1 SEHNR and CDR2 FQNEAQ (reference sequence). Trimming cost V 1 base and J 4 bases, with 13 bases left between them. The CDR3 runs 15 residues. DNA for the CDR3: TGTGCCAGCAGCTTAGAGGGGGGGACCCTCTATGGCTACACCTTC. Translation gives CASSLEGGTLYGYTF.

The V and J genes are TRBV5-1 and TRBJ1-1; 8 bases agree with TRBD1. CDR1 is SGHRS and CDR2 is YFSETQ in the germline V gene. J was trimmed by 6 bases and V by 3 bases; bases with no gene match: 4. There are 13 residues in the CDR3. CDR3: CASSYSTGAEAFF. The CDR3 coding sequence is TGCGCCAGCAGCTATTCGACAGGGGCTGAAGCTTTCTTT.

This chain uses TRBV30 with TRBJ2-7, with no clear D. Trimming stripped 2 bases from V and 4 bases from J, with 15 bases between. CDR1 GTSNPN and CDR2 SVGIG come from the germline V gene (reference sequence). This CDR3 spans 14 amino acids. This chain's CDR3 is CAWSPPHYGYEQYF. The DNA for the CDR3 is TGTGCCTGGAGTCCCCCGCATTATGGTTACGAGCAGTACTTC.

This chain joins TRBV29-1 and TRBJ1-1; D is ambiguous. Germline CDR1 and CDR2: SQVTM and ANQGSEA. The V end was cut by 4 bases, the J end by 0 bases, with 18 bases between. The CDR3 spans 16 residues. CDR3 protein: CSVVGGRRRMNTEAFF. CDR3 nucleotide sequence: TGCAGCGTTGTAGGCGGCAGGAGACGCATGAACACTGAAGCTTTCTTT.

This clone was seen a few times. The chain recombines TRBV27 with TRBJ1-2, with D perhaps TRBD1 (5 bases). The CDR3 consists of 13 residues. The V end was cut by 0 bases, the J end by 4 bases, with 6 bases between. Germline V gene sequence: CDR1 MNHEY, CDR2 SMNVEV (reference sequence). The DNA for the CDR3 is TGTGCCAGCAGTTTATCGGGACTCTATGGCTACACCTTC. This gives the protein CASSLSGLYGYTF.